This is a list of T cell receptor beta chains from one sample in a study of T cells in Graves' hyperthyroidism and ophthalmopathy. Each CDR3 protein gets one entry after TCRdb re-called the multiplex PCR reads with MiXCR. Among around 300,000 distinct CDR3 sequences, over 20% were seen once, and the ten largest hold around two thirds. The sample was blood. Receptors originate from a man aged 25-45 years with Graves' ophthalmopathy. The CDR3 runs from the conserved cysteine through the conserved F or W. D genes are given only for firm matches. Part of the rows lack a size; the others show once, few, many or a class for expanded clones.

CASSPLQGMNTEAFF	TGTGCCAGCAGTCCCCTGCAGGGTATGAACACTGAAGCTTTCTTT	-	TRBV28	TRBJ1-1	-
CASSYSNSGTYEQYF	TGTGCCAGCAGTTACTCGAATAGCGGAACCTACGAGCAGTACTTC	-	TRBV6-6	TRBJ2-7	many
CASSPDGGRTYEQYF	TGCGCCAGCAGCCCGGACGGAGGTCGAACCTACGAGCAGTACTTC	-	TRBV5-1	TRBJ2-7	many
CASSSGQGARQPQHF	TGTGCCAGCAGTTCCGGACAGGGGGCCAGGCAGCCCCAGCATTTT	TRBD1	TRBV27	TRBJ1-5	many
CASSLFRGAGGETQYF	TGTGCCAGCAGTTTATTTCGAGGGGCGGGAGGGGAGACCCAGTACTTC	TRBD2	TRBV12-3/TRBV12-4	TRBJ2-5	few
CASSYNNEQFF	TGTGCCAGCAGTTATAACAATGAGCAGTTCTTC	-	TRBV3-1	TRBJ2-1	many
CSAETGTSGDQETQYF	TGCAGTGCCGAGACCGGGACTAGCGGGGACCAAGAGACCCAGTACTTC	TRBD2	TRBV20-1	TRBJ2-5	many
CSAGIPGRRETQYF	TGCAGTGCTGGCATCCCCGGGAGGCGAGAGACCCAGTACTTC	TRBD2	TRBV20-1	TRBJ2-5	many
CASLVRADYEQYF	TGTGCCAGCCTAGTCAGGGCAGACTACGAGCAGTACTTC	-	TRBV2	TRBJ2-7	many
CASSPFPGRTGELFF	TGTGCTAGCAGCCCTTTCCCGGGACGTACCGGGGAGCTGTTTTTT	-	TRBV12-3/TRBV12-4	TRBJ2-2	-
CASSIGGSSTGELFF	TGTGCCAGTAGTATTGGTGGGAGTTCCACCGGGGAGCTGTTTTTT	-	TRBV19	TRBJ2-2	-
CASRNVRRPSYNEQFF	TGTGCCAGCAGGAACGTTCGGAGGCCCTCCTACAATGAGCAGTTCTTC	-	TRBV6-1	TRBJ2-1	few
CASSRTLAEIYEQYF	TGTGCCAGCAGCCGGACGTTAGCTGAGATCTACGAGCAGTACTTC	-	TRBV3-1	TRBJ2-7	-
CATRDREYQPQHF	TGTGCCACTCGCGACAGGGAGTATCAGCCCCAGCATTTT	TRBD1	TRBV28	TRBJ1-5	-
CASSSPRLVYTGANVLTF	TGTGCCAGCAGCTCCCCTAGGTTAGTGTACACTGGGGCCAACGTCCTGACTTTC	-	TRBV27	TRBJ2-6	-
CASSPSGRVLNEQYF	TGCGCCAGCAGCCCCAGCGGGAGAGTGCTGAACGAGCAGTACTTC	TRBD2	TRBV5-1	TRBJ2-7	many
CASSLAGGTSGYNEQFF	TGTGCCAGCAGCTTAGCGGGGGGGACTAGCGGCTACAATGAGCAGTTCTTC	TRBD2	TRBV7-8	TRBJ2-1	many
CASSSRDTSYEQYF	TGTGCCAGCAGCTCGCGGGACACCTCCTACGAGCAGTACTTC	-	TRBV11-2	TRBJ2-7	many
CSARHELAGGNNEQFF	TGCAGTGCTAGACACGAGCTAGCGGGAGGGAACAATGAGCAGTTCTTC	TRBD2	TRBV20-1	TRBJ2-1	-
CASSKVPYNEQFF	TGCGCCAGCTCCAAGGTCCCCTACAATGAGCAGTTCTTC	-	TRBV10-1	TRBJ2-1	few
CASSVSLTSETQYF	TGTGCCAGCAGCGTTTCCCTAACCTCAGAGACCCAGTACTTC	-	TRBV9	TRBJ2-5	-
CSALVILNEQFF	TGCAGCGCACTAGTTATCCTGAATGAGCAGTTCTTC	-	TRBV29-1	TRBJ2-1	few
CASTWLGPTNYGYTF	TGCGCCAGCACTTGGCTTGGCCCTACTAACTATGGCTACACCTTC	-	TRBV10-1	TRBJ1-2	few
CAWTPGNTIYF	TGTGCCTGGACCCCTGGAAACACCATATATTTT	-	TRBV30	TRBJ1-3	-
CASSQDSTLRSYGYTF	TGTGCCAGCAGCCAAGATTCCACACTTAGGAGCTATGGCTACACCTTC	-	TRBV3-1	TRBJ1-2	-
CASSPSDTYTGELFF	TGTGCCAGCAGTCCGTCGGACACATACACCGGGGAGCTGTTTTTT	-	TRBV28	TRBJ2-2	-
CSALPGQVYEQYF	TGCAGTGCTCTGCCGGGACAGGTCTACGAGCAGTACTTC	TRBD1	TRBV20-1	TRBJ2-7	-
CASSQASGRPAYNEQFF	TGTGCCAGCAGCCAAGCTTCGGGCAGACCCGCCTACAATGAGCAGTTCTTC	-	TRBV3-1	TRBJ2-1	many
CASSLYPDTQYF	TGTGCCAGCAGCCTTTATCCGGATACGCAGTATTTT	-	TRBV2	TRBJ2-3	many
CSASGASGAGNEQFF	TGCAGTGCTAGTGGGGCTAGCGGAGCGGGGAATGAGCAGTTCTTC	TRBD2	TRBV20-1	TRBJ2-1	-
CASSWGLAGIDNQETQYF	TGCGCCAGCAGCTGGGGACTAGCGGGAATCGATAACCAAGAGACCCAGTACTTC	TRBD2	TRBV5-1	TRBJ2-5	few
CASSLGGRGRANTEAFF	TGTGCCAGCAGTTTAGGGGGGAGAGGTCGTGCGAACACTGAAGCTTTCTTT	-	TRBV12-3/TRBV12-4	TRBJ1-1	-
CASSLANRGGTEAFF	TGTGCCAGCAGTTTAGCTAACAGGGGTGGAACTGAAGCTTTCTTT	TRBD1	TRBV12-3/TRBV12-4	TRBJ1-1	few